These 27 T cell receptor beta chains originate from one sample sequenced in a study of T cell responses to AZD1222 COVID-19 vaccine. Libraries were prepared by immunoSEQ multiplex PCR; TCRdb keeps only in-frame clonotypes and omits some of them. The table shows tens of thousands of clones, with approximately 80% occurring only once. The sample here was peripheral blood, taken on day 0 of AZD1222 vaccination. Receptors were obtained from an adult in good health.

The chain recombines TRBV19 with TRBJ1-5; D gene uncertain. The germline V gene encodes CDR1 LNHDA and CDR2 SQIVND (reference sequence). V gave up 3 bases and J gave up 0 bases, with 9 bases separating them. The CDR3 extends over 15 amino acids. The CDR3 sequence: CASSIRRTSNQPQHF. The CDR3 bases are TGTGCCAGTAGTATCCGGCGGACTAGCAATCAGCCCCAGCATTTT.

V and J are TRBV11-2 and TRBJ2-5; 11 bases line up with TRBD1. This CDR3 spans 15 amino acids. V lost 5 bases, J lost 5 bases, and 7 bases stayed unmatched. Looked up from germline, CDR1 is SGHAT and CDR2 is FQNNGV. The CDR3 region has the DNA TGTGCCAGCAGCATCGGACAGGGGGCAGGGGAGACCCAGTACTTC. As protein: CASSIGQGAGETQYF.

The V gene is TRBV5-1, the J gene TRBJ1-1; D possibly corresponds to TRBD1 (6 bases). Trimming removed 0 bases at V and 1 base at J, with 16 bases between. The CDR3 spans 17 residues. Germline CDR1 reads SGHRS; CDR2 reads YFSETQ. Here the CDR3 DNA reads TGCGCCAGCAGCTTGGCCGAGGCAGGGGCTCCGAACACTGAAGCTTTCTTT. Encoded protein: CASSLAEAGAPNTEAFF.

This rearrangement joins TRBV11-3 to TRBJ2-1, with D possibly TRBD2 on 6 matching bases. The CDR3 runs to 15 residues. V was clipped by 1 base and J by 3 bases, with 10 bases between them. The germline CDR1 and CDR2 sequences are SGHNT and YENEEA. This CDR3 is CASSLGGGNYNEQFF. The CDR3, as DNA: TGTGCCAGCAGCTTAGGAGGAGGGAACTACAATGAGCAGTTCTTC.

The chain couples TRBV6-5 to TRBJ1-6, with D unclear. With 5 bases removed from V and 10 bases from J, the gap between germline ends came to 15 bases. The CDR3 contains 14 residues. Germline assignment: CDR1 MNHEY and CDR2 SVGAGI. The CDR3 protein is CASSPEGFRSPLHF. In nucleotides, the CDR3 is TGTGCCAGCAGTCCCGAAGGGTTCCGGTCACCCCTCCACTTT.

The chain employs TRBV5-4 and TRBJ1-2, with TRBD1 matching over 9 bases. Germline CDR1 SGHNT, CDR2 YYREEE (reference sequence). The CDR3 has 12 amino acids. Unmatched junction bases numbered 1, after V lost 2 bases and J lost 8 bases. The CDR3, as DNA: TGTGCCAGCAGCTTCGACAGGGGGGGCTACACCTTC. Translation: CASSFDRGGYTF.

J is TRBJ1-6 and V is TRBV3-1 (or the pseudogene TRBV3-2); D is unresolved. V shed 4 bases and J shed 6 bases, with 10 bases lying between them. Germline CDR1 reads LGHDT; CDR2 reads YNNKEL (reference sequence). The CDR3 has 14 amino acids. The CDR3 region has the DNA TGTGCCAGCAGCCTGGACGGATTTAATTCACCCCTCCACTTT. Protein sequence: CASSLDGFNSPLHF.

J is TRBJ2-1 and V is TRBV14; the D gene is possibly TRBD1 (5 bases). CDR1 is SGHDN, CDR2 FVKESK, per germline. The V end was cut by 2 bases, the J end by 7 bases, with 9 bases between. The CDR3 sequence is 13 residues long. The CDR3 sequence: CASSQSGPNEQFF. The CDR3 DNA sequence: TGTGCCAGCAGCCAATCAGGGCCAAATGAGCAGTTCTTC.

The chain couples TRBV28 to TRBJ1-4; D unresolved. The CDR3 loop spans 14 amino acids. In germline, CDR1 is MDHEN, CDR2 SYDVKM. V shed 4 bases and J shed 7 bases, with 13 bases lying between them. CDR3 residues: CASSSTKGREKLFF. CDR3 coding DNA: TGTGCCAGCAGTTCTACTAAAGGGCGTGAAAAACTGTTTTTT.

The rearrangement uses TRBV7-2 and TRBJ2-1, with 11 bases matching TRBD2. V dropped 5 bases and J dropped 5; count of bases not matched to a gene: 5. The CDR3 is 15 residues long. In germline, CDR1 is SGHTA, CDR2 FQGNSA. CDR3 sequence: CASSVTSGTHNEQFF. In nucleotides, the CDR3 is TGTGCCAGCAGCGTGACTAGCGGGACTCACAATGAGCAGTTCTTC.

The chain links TRBV10-3 to TRBJ1-3; D uncertain. The germline V gene encodes CDR1 ENHRY and CDR2 SYGVKD. V was trimmed by 7 bases and J by 0 bases, leaving 4 bases between them. CDR3 length equals 12 residues. CDR3: CAIKDSGNTIYF. In DNA, the CDR3 is TGTGCCATCAAAGACTCTGGAAACACCATATATTTT.

Concerning this clone itself: Other nucleotide sequences in the sample specify the same CDR3. The V and J genes are TRBV5-8 and TRBJ1-3, with D possibly TRBD1 on 6 matching bases. Germline CDR1 reads SGHTS; CDR2 reads YDEGEE. V lost 4 bases and J lost 0, with 11 bases in between. The CDR3 covers 15 residues. CDR3 DNA: TGTGCCAGCAGCATAGGACAGATCTCTGGAAACACCATATATTTT. Protein product: CASSIGQISGNTIYF. Supplemented by reference TRBV5-8 and TRBJ1-3, the full variable domain reads EAGVTQSPTHLIKTRGQQATLRCSPISGHTSVYWYQQALGLGLQFLLWYDEGEERNRGNFPPRFSGRQFPNYSSELNVNALELEDSALYLCASSIGQISGNTIYFGEGSWLTVV.

V gene TRBV7-6 combines with J gene TRBJ2-2; 15 bases line up with TRBD2. This CDR3 is 19 amino acids long. V was pared by 0 bases and J by 6 bases, with 8 bases of the junction left unmatched. Germline assignment: CDR1 SGHVS and CDR2 FNYEAQ. The CDR3 coding sequence is TGTGCCAGCAGCTTAGCGGGACTAGCGGGGGGCCAGAGATCCGGGGAGCTGTTTTTT. Translation gives CASSLAGLAGGQRSGELFF.

The CDR3, as DNA: TGTGCCAGCAGTTACTCGAGTGAAAAACTGTTTTTT. Translating gives CASSYSSEKLFF. The chain uses TRBV6-2 or TRBV6-3 and TRBJ1-4; D uncertain. V shed 0 bases and J shed 7 bases, with 3 bases lying between them. Germline V gene sequence: CDR1 MNHEY, CDR2 SVGEGT. The CDR3 sequence is 12 residues long.

The genes are TRBV13 and TRBJ2-1; 7 bases align to TRBD2. V lost 5 bases to trimming and J lost 4 bases; unmatched junction nucleotides: 8. The CDR3 contains 15 residues. The germline V gene has CDR1 PRHDT and CDR2 FYEKMQ (reference sequence). The CDR3 region is CASSRTSDSYNEQFF. The CDR3 DNA reads as TGTGCCAGCAGCCGAACTAGCGACTCGTACAATGAGCAGTTCTTC.

The J gene is TRBJ2-7, the V gene TRBV11-2, with 12 nucleotides matching TRBD2. The junction had 9 bases not matched to a gene; V was cut back by 1 base and J by 11 bases. CDR3 length equals 15 residues. The germline gives CDR1 SGHAT, CDR2 FQNNGV. DNA for the CDR3: TGTGCCAGCAGCTTAGTGAGTCTAGCGGGAGGGGAAAAGTACTTC. Translation gives CASSLVSLAGGEKYF.

The V call is TRBV11-2, the J call TRBJ2-7; possibly TRBD2 for D (6 bases). V lost 1 base, J lost 4 bases, and 17 bases lay in between. There are 16 residues in the CDR3. The germline V gene has CDR1 SGHAT and CDR2 FQNNGV. The CDR3: CASSLVARAGRYEQYF. For the CDR3, the DNA is TGTGCCAGCAGCTTAGTGGCGCGGGCGGGACGATACGAGCAGTACTTC.

The chain links TRBV27 to TRBJ1-5, with TRBD1 as a possible D gene (6 bases). The CDR3 consists of 17 residues. Germline CDR1 reads MNHEY; CDR2 reads SMNVEV (reference sequence). Trimming removed 3 bases from V and 1 base from J, with 16 bases in between. The CDR3 DNA is TGTGCCAGCAGTTTCCGTGCGTTGACAGGAAGCAATCAGCCCCAGCATTTT. It specifies CASSFRALTGSNQPQHF.

This chain links TRBV5-1 with TRBJ2-7; TRBD2 matches at 8 bases. The ends lost 2 bases at V and 5 bases at J; junction bases unmatched: 12. This CDR3 is 16 amino acids long. Germline CDR1 and CDR2: SGHRS and YFSETQ. The CDR3 bases are TGCGCCAGCAGCTTATTTTCAGCGGGAGTGGGCGACGAGCAGTACTTC. Translated: CASSLFSAGVGDEQYF.

The chain combines TRBV18 with TRBJ1-1; D uncertain. CDR3 size: 15 residues. CDR1 and CDR2 (germline): KGHSH, LQKENI. Deletions cut 0 bases from V and 13 bases from J, with 21 bases between. The CDR3 loop is CASSPPVAPGGKVFF. In DNA, the CDR3 is TGTGCCAGCTCACCACCGGTTGCCCCAGGAGGAAAGGTTTTCTTT.

This rearrangement joins TRBV5-6 to TRBJ2-2; either TRBD1 or TRBD2 may fit D (5 bases each). Germline loops: CDR1 SGHDT, CDR2 YYEEEE. The V gene lost 4 bases and the J gene lost 2 bases, with 9 bases spanning the gap. This CDR3 comprises 14 residues. The CDR3 sequence: CASSPGPNTGELFF. CDR3 DNA sequence: TGTGCCAGCAGCCCGGGACCAAACACCGGGGAGCTGTTTTTT.

This chain links TRBV19 with TRBJ1-2, with D unresolved. The CDR3 contains 14 residues. With 6 bases removed from V and 0 bases from J, the gap between germline ends came to 11 bases. Germline assignment: CDR1 LNHDA and CDR2 SQIVND (reference sequence). The CDR3 loop reads CASREDGANYGYTF. The CDR3 DNA follows: TGTGCCAGTAGGGAGGACGGCGCTAACTATGGCTACACCTTC.

The gene calls are TRBV2 and TRBJ1-6; no definite D call. The CDR3 runs to 13 residues. CDR1 and CDR2 from the germline V gene are SNHLY and FYNNEI. V dropped 7 bases and J dropped 7 bases, with 11 bases sitting between them. The CDR3 protein is CASTERENSPLHF. The CDR3 DNA is TGTGCCAGCACCGAGAGGGAGAATTCACCCCTCCACTTT.

This clone was seen once. This chain connects TRBV27 to TRBJ2-1, with 10 bases aligning to TRBD1. CDR1 and CDR2 from the germline V gene are MNHEY and SMNVEV (reference sequence). The length of the CDR3 is 16 residues. After removal of 6 bases from V and 9 bases from J, the junction contained 14 bases not matched to a gene. The CDR3 loop reads CASRTLVGQGWSEQFF. The CDR3 DNA is TGTGCCAGCAGAACCCTCGTGGGACAGGGGTGGAGTGAGCAGTTCTTC.

V is TRBV6-5 and J is TRBJ1-4, with 7 bases aligning to TRBD1. The ends lost 11 bases at V and 5 bases at J; junction bases unmatched: 5. CDR1 and CDR2 from the germline V gene are MNHEY and SVGAGI. This CDR3 contains 12 residues. The CDR3 loop reads CAAGQLNEKLFF. CDR3 nucleotides: TGTGCCGCGGGACAGCTAAATGAAAAACTGTTTTTT.

The gene calls are TRBV6-5 and TRBJ2-1; 9 nucleotides match TRBD1. The CDR3 runs to 15 residues. With 7 bases clipped from V and 6 bases from J, the junction kept 10 bases outside the gene matches. From germline, CDR1 is MNHEY and CDR2 SVGAGI. CDR3: CASNPQGALPNEQFF. CDR3 sequence (DNA): TGTGCCAGCAATCCACAGGGGGCGCTCCCCAATGAGCAGTTCTTC.

The chain is built from TRBV5-1 and TRBJ1-1; D is undetermined. CDR1 is SGHRS, CDR2 YFSETQ, per germline. The CDR3 is made up of 14 amino acids. Trimming left V 9 bases short and J 1 base short, with 16 bases between. Here the CDR3 DNA reads TGCGCCACCAAACCCGGCCATGCGAACACTGAAGCTTTCTTT. Protein: CATKPGHANTEAFF.